These 7 T cell receptor beta chains were sequenced from one sample in a study of blood T cells in healthy people across ages. Sample-barcoded 5' priming and a J-beta primer mix drove a second PCR of 7 to 11 cycles. In TCRdb, the 5' RACE reads were re-called with MiXCR into one record per CDR3 protein. Seen here are 1,500,000 or so distinct CDR3 sequences, roughly two fifths observed once, and the top ten hold more than 4%. The sample taken for sequencing was blood. These receptors originate from a woman younger than 35 in good health.

This clonotype was seen a few times. CDR3 residues: CASSYMAGAGNEQFF. The CDR3 DNA reads as TGTGCCAGCAGTTATATGGCGGGAGCGGGGAATGAGCAGTTCTTC. This chain uses TRBV6-5 with TRBJ2-1; 7 positions agree with TRBD2. This CDR3 has 15 residues. Germline V gene data show CDR1 as MNHEY and CDR2 as SVGAGI. Trimming removed 3 bases from V and 7 bases from J; junction bases left unmatched: 9.

This clonotype occurred a few times. V and J are TRBV29-1 and TRBJ2-1, with TRBD2 matching 7 bases. V shed 0 bases and J 5 bases; nucleotides not matched to a gene: 7. This CDR3 has 15 residues. Germline CDR1 reads SQVTM; CDR2 reads ANQGSEA. The CDR3 sequence: CSVEDGLAAHNEQFF. CDR3 nucleotide sequence: TGCAGCGTTGAAGATGGTCTAGCGGCCCACAATGAGCAGTTCTTC.

This clonotype was detected a few times. The chain combines TRBV6-5 with TRBJ1-2; D uncertain. The CDR3 is 14 residues long. Trimming removed 0 bases at V and 8 bases at J, with 13 bases between. Germline V lookup: CDR1 MNHEY, CDR2 SVGAGI. The CDR3 sequence is CASSYSEEASGYTF. CDR3 coding DNA: TGTGCCAGCAGTTACTCCGAGGAGGCGTCCGGCTACACCTTC.

This clonotype was picked up a small number of times. The chain employs TRBV3-1 and TRBJ2-5, with 10 bases matching TRBD2. The J call may be mistaken, given a closer DNA end match to TRBJ2-7. Germline V gene sequence: CDR1 LGHDT, CDR2 YNNKEL (reference sequence). The CDR3 extends over 15 amino acids. The CDR3 here is CASSHSGRGLYEQYF. The CDR3 DNA reads TGTGCCAGCAGCCACAGCGGGAGGGGCCTTTACGAGCAGTACTTC.

The chain recombines TRBV7-8 with TRBJ2-5, with a weak D call TRBD1 (6 bases). The J call may be in error: the DNA end matches TRBJ2-1 better. This CDR3 spans 13 amino acids. CDR1 and CDR2 (germline): SGHVS, FQNEAQ. CDR3 in DNA: TGTGCCAGCAGAGGACAGCAACAAGAGACCCAGTTCTTC. Encoded protein: CASRGQQQETQFF.

V is TRBV3-1 and J is TRBJ2-2; 8 positions match TRBD1. J was trimmed by 1 base and V by 4 bases; bases with no gene match: 5. Germline CDR1 reads LGHDT; CDR2 reads YNNKEL (reference sequence). The CDR3 covers 16 residues. The CDR3 sequence is CASSPLGQVNTGELFF. The CDR3 DNA follows: TGTGCCAGCAGCCCACTGGGACAGGTGAACACCGGGGAGCTGTTTTTT.

The table lists this clonotype with a few counts. The J gene is TRBJ1-1, the V gene TRBV20-1; D might be TRBD1 (5 bases). Trimming pared 5 bases from V and 7 bases from J, leaving 20 bases between. The V gene's germline CDR1 is DFQATT and CDR2 SNEGSKA (reference sequence). This CDR3 has 14 residues. The CDR3 region has the DNA TGCAGTGCTCGCCCCGGGGGGGGGACTCATGAAGCTTTCTTT. Translating gives CSARPGGGTHEAFF.